This T cell receptor beta chain was obtained from a study of T cells in tuberculosis. Clones were sequenced by immunoSEQ multiplex PCR, and TCRdb holds only the in-frame ones, with some missing. The table has about 59,000 clones, around 81% seen once. Thawed, overnight-rested PBMC were stained with GMM-loaded CD1B tetramer, viability dye and anti-CD3, then sorted. The CD1B tetramers carried C32 glucose monomycolate purified from Rhodococcus equi. Each donor contributed roughly 100,000 sorted tetramer-negative cells. Sequenced sample: CD1b-GMM tetramer-negative cells sorted from PBMCs. This clonotype originated in an adult woman with latent tuberculosis.

CDR3 DNA: TGCGCCAGCAGCCGACTAGGACGGGGGTATTGTAGCAATCAGCCCCAGCATTTT. Encoded protein: CASSRLGRGYCSNQPQHF. This rearrangement joins TRBV5-1 to TRBJ1-5; D might be TRBD1 (5 bases). This CDR3 spans 18 amino acids. V lost 4 bases and J 0 bases, leaving 20 bases between the germline ends. The V gene's germline CDR1 is SGHRS and CDR2 YFSETQ.